Listed below are T cell receptor beta chains from one sample, sequenced in a study of cytomegalovirus exposure and HLA in healthy donors. The data were produced by immunoSEQ multiplex PCR, yet TCRdb's version contains in-frame clones alone and is incomplete. The sample holds tens of thousands of clones; under 70% are singletons and the top ten take about 6.9%. Input material: PBMCs. Receptors originate from a woman in her forties or fifties in good health and CMV-seropositive. Both conserved end residues are trimmed from each CDR3.

13 TRBV10-1 ASSDGAGGFTEAF
10 TRBV28 ASVTANSPLH
12 TRBV5-1 ASRRQEPNTEAF
13 TRBV5-6 ASSPLGPLGPGYT
14 TRBV7-9 ASSPGLAGGRETQY
13 TRBV9 ASSAGQGSGNEQF
9 TRBV9 ASSAGGVMY
13 TRBV10-3 AIMFGQGLNNEQF
13 TRBV6-5 ASSPIGGSYNEQL
10 TRBV28 ASTSDKETQY
10 TRBV6-5 ASSYHGVAAF
11 TRBV6-1 ASSTIPGQEAF
11 TRBV6-5 ASSYLPPGGYT
17 TRBV10-1 ASSESGLAGEDHYNEQF
14 TRBV4-2 ASSQGDRAAGNTIY
11 TRBV7-8 ASSLSLNTEAF
11 TRBV5-1 ASSPLVEAEQY
13 TRBV27 ASSEPGRGADTQY
12 TRBV15 ATSKTGGNTEAF
12 TRBV6-5 ASSYSTIGGELF
13 TRBV19 ASSIPGGNDYGYT
12 TRBV6-6 ASSPPHRDRGYT
9 TRBV27 ASSINNEQF
14 TRBV9 ASSVARDRVNSPLH
12 TRBV5-1 ASSLGRNYNEQF
14 TRBV27 ASSLGEGGNTDTQY
12 TRBV7-9 ASSLGQGSYGYT
9 TRBV29-1 SCQRQYGYT
14 TRBV28 ASSPRLGDYHNEQF
13 TRBV13 ASSLYRGGTDTQY